This TCR beta chain is drawn from a study of PD-1 blockade in classical Hodgkin lymphoma. Overall study: Patients were dosed intravenously with nivolumab at 3 mg/kg every 2 weeks.

No patient escaped relapse after autologous stem cell transplantation, and brentuximab vedotin exposure varied. Best overall response was complete response, partial response or progressive disease in these relapsed/refractory classical Hodgkin lymphoma patients. Findings of the study overall: CD4+ TCR diversity, unlike CD8+, climbed significantly by C4D1. Newly diagnosed patients were said to have less baseline TCR diversity than healthy donors did.

The method was immunoSEQ multiplex PCR; TCRdb's version includes in-frame clones alone and lacks a portion of them. The data contain approximately 43,000 clones, about 88% of them seen just once; the ten biggest clones take up 5.5% to 6.5%. Details on this clone: Antigen unknown.

Per the germline V gene, CDR1 is MNHNS and CDR2 is SASEGT. Trimming took 5 bases from V and 0 from J; bases not matched to a gene: 3. The CDR3 extends over 15 amino acids. The TCR was taken from a human donor with classical Hodgkin lymphoma. The sequences come from peripheral blood mononuclear cells (PBMCs), collected before the second cycle of nivolumab. The chain joins TRBV6-1 to TRBJ2-1; 8 bases align to TRBD1. CDR3 residues: CASSQDRVSYNEQFF. The CDR3, as DNA: TGTGCCAGCAGTCAGGACAGGGTCTCCTACAATGAGCAGTTCTTC.